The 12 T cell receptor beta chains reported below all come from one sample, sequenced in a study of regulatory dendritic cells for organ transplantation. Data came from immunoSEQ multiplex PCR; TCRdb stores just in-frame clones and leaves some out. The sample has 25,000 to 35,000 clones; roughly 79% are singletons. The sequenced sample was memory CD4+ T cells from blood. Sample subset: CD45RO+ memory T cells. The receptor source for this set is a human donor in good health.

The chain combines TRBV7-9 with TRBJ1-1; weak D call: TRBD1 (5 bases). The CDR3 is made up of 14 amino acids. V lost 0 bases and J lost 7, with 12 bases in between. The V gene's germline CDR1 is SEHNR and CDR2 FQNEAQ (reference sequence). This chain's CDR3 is CASSLALGTIEAFF. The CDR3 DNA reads TGTGCCAGCAGCTTAGCCCTTGGGACGATTGAAGCTTTCTTT.

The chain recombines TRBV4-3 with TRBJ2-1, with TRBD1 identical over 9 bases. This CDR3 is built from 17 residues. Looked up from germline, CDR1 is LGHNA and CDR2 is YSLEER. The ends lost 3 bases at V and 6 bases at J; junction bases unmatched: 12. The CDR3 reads CASSQSGPGQGGNEQFF. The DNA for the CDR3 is TGCGCCAGCAGCCAGTCGGGCCCGGGACAGGGAGGCAATGAGCAGTTCTTC.

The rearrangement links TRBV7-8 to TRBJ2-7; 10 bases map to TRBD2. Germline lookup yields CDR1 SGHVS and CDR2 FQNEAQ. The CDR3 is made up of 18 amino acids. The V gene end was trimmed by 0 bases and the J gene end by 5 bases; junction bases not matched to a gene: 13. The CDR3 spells CASSLATLLAGMIHEQYF. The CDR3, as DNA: TGTGCCAGCAGCTTAGCAACTTTACTAGCGGGGATGATTCACGAGCAGTACTTC.

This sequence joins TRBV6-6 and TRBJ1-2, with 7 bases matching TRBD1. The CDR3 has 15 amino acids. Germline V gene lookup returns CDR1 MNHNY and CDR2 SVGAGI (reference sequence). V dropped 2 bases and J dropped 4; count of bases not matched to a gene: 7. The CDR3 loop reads CASSYGDSYSYGYTF. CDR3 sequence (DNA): TGTGCCAGCAGTTACGGGGACAGTTACTCCTATGGCTACACCTTC.

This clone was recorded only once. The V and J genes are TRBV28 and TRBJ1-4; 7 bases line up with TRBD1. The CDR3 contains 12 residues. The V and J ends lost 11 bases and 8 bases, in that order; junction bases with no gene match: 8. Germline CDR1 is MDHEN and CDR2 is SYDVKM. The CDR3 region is CASEGAGEKLFF. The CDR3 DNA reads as TGTGCCTCAGAGGGGGCGGGGGAAAAACTGTTTTTT.

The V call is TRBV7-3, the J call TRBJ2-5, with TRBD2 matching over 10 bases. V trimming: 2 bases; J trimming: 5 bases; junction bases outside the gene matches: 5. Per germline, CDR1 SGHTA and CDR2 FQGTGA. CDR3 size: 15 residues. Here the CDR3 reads CASSLGLAGVETQYF. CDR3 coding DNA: TGTGCCAGCAGCTTAGGGCTAGCGGGGGTCGAGACCCAGTACTTC.

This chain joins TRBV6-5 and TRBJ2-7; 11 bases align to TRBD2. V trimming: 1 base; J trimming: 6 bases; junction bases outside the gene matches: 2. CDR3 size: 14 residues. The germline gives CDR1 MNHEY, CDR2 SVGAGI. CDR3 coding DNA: TGTGCCAGCAGTTACTGGCTAGCGGGAGGCGAGCAGTACTTC. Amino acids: CASSYWLAGGEQYF.

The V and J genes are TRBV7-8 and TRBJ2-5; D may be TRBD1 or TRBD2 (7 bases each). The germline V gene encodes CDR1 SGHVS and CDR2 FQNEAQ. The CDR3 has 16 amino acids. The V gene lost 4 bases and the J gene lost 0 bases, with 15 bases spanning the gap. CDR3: CASSSPQGGYQETQYF. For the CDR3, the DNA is TGTGCCAGCAGCTCCCCCCAGGGGGGGTACCAAGAGACCCAGTACTTC. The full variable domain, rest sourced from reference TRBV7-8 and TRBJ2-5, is GAGVSQSPRYKVAKRGQDVALRCDPISGHVSLFWYQQALGQGPEFLTYFQNEAQLDKSGLPSDRFFAERPEGSVSTLKIQRTQQEDSAVYLCASSSPQGGYQETQYFGPGTRLLVL.

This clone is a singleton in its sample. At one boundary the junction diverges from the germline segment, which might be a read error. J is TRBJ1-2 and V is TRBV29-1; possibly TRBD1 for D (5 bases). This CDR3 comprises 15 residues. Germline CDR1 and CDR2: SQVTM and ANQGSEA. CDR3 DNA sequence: TGCAGCGATGAAGGGACGGACTCACCTAACTATGGCTACACCTTC. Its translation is CSDEGTDSPNYGYTF.

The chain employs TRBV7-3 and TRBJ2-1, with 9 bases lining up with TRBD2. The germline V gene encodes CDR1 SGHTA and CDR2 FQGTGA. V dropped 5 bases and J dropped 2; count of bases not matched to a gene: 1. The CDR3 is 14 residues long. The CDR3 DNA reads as TGTGCCAGCAGCCGCGGGGGGGCCTACAATGAGCAGTTCTTC. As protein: CASSRGGAYNEQFF.

CDR3 residues: CASSAIVGNGDYGYTF. The DNA for the CDR3 is TGTGCCAGTAGTGCTATTGTGGGGAATGGGGACTATGGCTACACCTTC. The genes are TRBV19 and TRBJ1-2; no clear D gene. V was cut by 5 bases and J by 3 bases, with 19 bases left in between. Germline V CDR1 and CDR2: LNHDA, SQIVND (reference sequence). There are 16 residues in the CDR3. Combining the CDR3 with reference TRBV19 and TRBJ1-2 gives the whole variable domain DGGITQSPKYLFRKEGQNVTLSCEQNLNHDAMYWYRQDPGQGLRLIYYSQIVNDFQKGDIAEGYSVSREKKESFPLTVTSAQKNPTAFYLCASSAIVGNGDYGYTFGSGTRLTVV.

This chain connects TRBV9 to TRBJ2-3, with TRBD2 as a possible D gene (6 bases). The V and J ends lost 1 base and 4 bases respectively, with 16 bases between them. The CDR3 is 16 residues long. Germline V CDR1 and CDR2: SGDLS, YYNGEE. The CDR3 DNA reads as TGTGCCAGCAGCGTACTCCCCGGGACTCCCCCAGATACGCAGTATTTT. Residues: CASSVLPGTPPDTQYF.